One and the same sample provided the 24 T cell receptor beta chains below, sequenced in a study of tumor and adjacent non-tumor tissue in lung cancer. The template was RNA from unsorted bulk tissue. The normal lung tissue was taken more than 3 cm from the tumor edge. TCRbeta libraries were built with three rounds of nested PCR, modified from ARM-PCR. TCRdb reprocessed the multiplex PCR reads with MiXCR, giving one entry per CDR3 protein. The sample consists of over 35,000 distinct CDR3 sequences, roughly 60% of them appearing once. Sequencing was done on a sample of distant non-tumor lung tissue. These receptors were taken from a man in his fifties or sixties with non-small cell lung cancer.

This clonotype was seen ten or more times. The V call is TRBV2, the J call TRBJ2-2; the D gene is possibly TRBD2 (5 bases). Per germline, CDR1 SNHLY and CDR2 FYNNEI. The V and J ends lost 4 bases and 6 bases respectively, with 9 bases between them. The length of the CDR3 is 13 residues. Here the CDR3 reads CASSAGLAGELFF. The CDR3 nucleotides are TGTGCCAGCAGTGCGGGATTGGCCGGGGAGCTGTTTTTT.

On this clonotype itself: A read error is possible here, since a much larger clone lies one base away. This rearrangement joins TRBV10-2 to TRBJ1-5; 7 nucleotides match TRBD1. Germline V gives CDR1 WSHSY, CDR2 SAAADI. This CDR3 has 14 residues. The CDR3 protein is CTSSWDSNNQPQHF. In DNA form, the CDR3 reads TGCACCAGCAGTTGGGACAGCAACAATCAGCCCCAGCATTTT.

The chain recombines TRBV11-2 with TRBJ1-1, with D unresolved. The germline V gene encodes CDR1 SGHAT and CDR2 FQNNGV. Trimming stripped 5 bases from V and 6 bases from J, with 16 bases between. This CDR3 is built from 14 residues. CDR3 residues: CASSPGGPGAEAFF. DNA for the CDR3: TGTGCCAGCAGCCCAGGTGGACCGGGCGCTGAAGCTTTCTTT.

This clonotype was found a few times. A much larger clone differs from this one at a single base, so this may be a read error. The rearrangement uses TRBV12-3 or TRBV12-4 and TRBJ1-5; D call uncertain. This CDR3 has 14 amino acids. V lost 6 bases to trimming and J lost 6 bases, with 15 bases between them. The CDR3 sequence is CASSPEARGQPQHF. DNA of the CDR3: TGTGCCAGCAGCCCAGAGGCCCGGGGTCAGCCCCAGCATTTT.

With respect to this clonotype: One base away lies a much larger clone, so this may be a sequencing read error. The chain links TRBV11-2 to TRBJ2-1, with 11 bases that match TRBD2. The CDR3 has 15 amino acids. V shed 8 bases and J 2 bases; nucleotides not matched to a gene: 5. In germline, CDR1 is SGHAT, CDR2 FQNNGV. CDR3 loop: CASCVLAGAYNEQFF. The CDR3 coding sequence is TGTGCCAGCTGCGTACTAGCGGGAGCCTACAATGAGCAGTTCTTC.

V gene TRBV24-1 combines with J gene TRBJ2-2; TRBD2 matches at 14 bases. Trimming at V came to 4 bases and at J to 3 bases, leaving 12 bases not matched to a gene. The CDR3 sequence is 20 residues long. Germline V gene sequence: CDR1 KGHDR, CDR2 SFDVKD. The CDR3 bases are TGTGCCACCAGTGACTTAGACAGGACTAGCGGGAGGACGGACACCGGGGAGCTGTTTTTT. Amino acids: CATSDLDRTSGRTDTGELFF.

The J gene is TRBJ2-7, the V gene TRBV28; 8 bases map to TRBD1. This CDR3 is 14 amino acids long. Germline loops: CDR1 MDHEN, CDR2 SYDVKM. V shed 7 bases and J 0 bases; nucleotides not matched to a gene: 5. Written as DNA, the CDR3 is TGTGCCAGCAATGGACAGGGTGTCTCCTACGAGCAGTACTTC. It yields the protein CASNGQGVSYEQYF.

This clonotype is a singleton in its sample. CDR3 in DNA: TGTGCCAGCAGTAGCGGGACATGGGTTTCACCCCTCCACTTT. Amino acids: CASSSGTWVSPLHF. The rearrangement joins TRBV12-3 or TRBV12-4 to TRBJ1-6; D is possibly TRBD1 (6 bases). Trimming pared 5 bases from V and 9 bases from J, leaving 14 bases between. This CDR3 has 14 residues.

Concerning this clonotype: Lacking the conserved final phenylalanine or tryptophan, this CDR3 likely reflects a read error. The chain joins TRBV5-1 to TRBJ2-2; a weak D match, TRBD2 (6 bases). CDR1 is SGHRS, CDR2 YFSETQ, per germline. This CDR3 region has 13 residues. CDR3 nucleotides: TGCGCCAGCAGGGTTCGAGACACCGGGGGGCTGTTTTAT. It is translated as CASRVRDTGGLFY.

As regards this clonotype: The junction differs from germline at one of its ends, possibly a read error. This rearrangement joins TRBV11-2 to TRBJ2-5; D call uncertain. Germline V gene sequence: CDR1 SGHAT, CDR2 FQNNGV. The CDR3 is 13 amino acids. CDR3 region: CASSLVVVETLYF. The DNA of the CDR3 is TGTGCCAGTAGCTTAGTGGTCGTGGAGACCCTGTACTTC.

The rearrangement links TRBV4-2 to TRBJ2-2; 9 bases match TRBD2. V trimming: 9 bases; J trimming: 0 bases; junction bases outside the gene matches: 14. Germline V lookup: CDR1 LGHNA, CDR2 YNFKEQ. The CDR3 is made up of 18 amino acids. CDR3 sequence reads: CASSQEGVAGANTGELFF. The DNA for the CDR3 is TGTGCCAGTAGTCAAGAGGGAGTAGCGGGGGCGAACACCGGGGAGCTGTTTTTT.

This clonotype was detected a few times. The V call is TRBV28, the J call TRBJ1-3; a weak D match, TRBD1 (6 bases). This CDR3 is built from 15 residues. The V and J ends lost 5 bases and 4 bases respectively, with 15 bases between them. CDR1 and CDR2 (germline): MDHEN, SYDVKM. The CDR3 is CASSTGQLEGNTIYF. As DNA, the CDR3 is TGTGCCAGCAGTACTGGACAGCTAGAAGGAAACACCATATATTTT.

This clonotype was observed a few times. One end of the junction is discordant with germline, which a read error may explain. V is TRBV4-2 and J is TRBJ2-1; the match to TRBD2 covers 9 bases. The CDR3 is 16 amino acids. Per the germline V gene, CDR1 is LGHNA and CDR2 is YNFKEQ. CDR3 sequence: CASSQDGTSWRNEQFF. CDR3 coding DNA: TGTGCCAGTAGCCAAGATGGGACTAGCTGGAGGAATGAGCAGTTCTTC.

Worth noting for this clonotype: The conserved closing phenylalanine or tryptophan is absent in this CDR3, likely reflecting a read error. Because the CDR3's place on the DNA is in doubt, the DNA is left out and the CDR3 is given as listed by TCRdb. The rearrangement links TRBV6-1 to TRBJ2-7. Including both end residues, the CDR3 is 12 amino acids long. Germline values: CDR1 MNHNS, CDR2 SASEGT. The CDR3 sequence: CASSPRSYERYL.

Comment on this clonotype: This may arise from a read error, as a much more abundant clone is one base away. The V gene is TRBV20-1, the J gene TRBJ1-2; 10 bases map to TRBD1. Looked up from germline, CDR1 is DFQATT and CDR2 is SNEGSKA (reference sequence). The CDR3 loop spans 13 amino acids. CDR3 region: CRAALGTGDGYTF. The CDR3 DNA follows: TGCAGGGCCGCATTGGGGACAGGGGACGGCTACACCTTC.

The chain employs TRBV7-2 and TRBJ2-7, with TRBD2 identical over 8 bases. Trimming cost V 4 bases and J 0 bases; bases outside gene matches: 5. CDR1 and CDR2 from the germline V gene are SGHTA and FQGNSA. This CDR3 has 15 amino acids. CDR3 amino acids: CASSYVAGPSYEQYF. DNA for the CDR3: TGTGCCAGCAGCTATGTAGCGGGACCCTCCTACGAGCAGTACTTC.

The CDR3 sequence: CASSLGQGVTDMQHF. The CDR3 nucleotides read TGTGCCAGCAGTTTAGGGCAGGGGGTCACAGATATGCAGCATTTT. The chain couples TRBV28 to TRBJ2-3; 7 nucleotides line up with TRBD1. Gene TRBJ1-5 matches the end of the DNA better, so the J call may be wrong. The CDR3 totals 15 residues. The V gene's germline CDR1 is MDHEN and CDR2 SYDVKM.

Only a few counts were recorded for this clonotype. This sequence joins TRBV5-1 and TRBJ2-5; D call uncertain. The V and J ends lost 0 bases and 2 bases respectively, with 11 bases between them. CDR1 SGHRS and CDR2 YFSETQ come from the germline V gene. CDR3 length equals 15 residues. CDR3 loop: CASSLASTGQETQYF. The CDR3, as DNA: TGCGCCAGCAGCTTGGCCTCGACTGGACAAGAGACCCAGTACTTC. The full variable domain, in which reference TRBV5-1 and TRBJ2-5 provide the parts outside the CDR3, is KAGVTQTPRYLIKTRGQQVTLSCSPISGHRSVSWYQQTPGQGLQFLFEYFSETQRNKGNFPGRFSGRQFSNSRSEMNVSTLELGDSALYLCASSLASTGQETQYFGPGTRLLVL.

On this clonotype itself: A read error is possible here, since a much larger clone lies one base away. The chain carries TRBV12-3 or TRBV12-4 and TRBJ1-3; D gene unclear. The CDR3 length is 13 residues. The CDR3 here is CASSLQTGSTIYF. Here the CDR3 DNA reads TGTGCCAGCAGTTTACAGACTGGAAGCACCATATATTTT.

Comment on this clonotype: Without the conserved terminal phenylalanine or tryptophan, this CDR3 likely stems from a read error. V is TRBV29-1 and J is TRBJ2-1; a possible D gene is TRBD2 (5 bases). Trimming took 7 bases from V and 5 from J, leaving 12 bases between them. The CDR3 runs to 12 residues. Germline CDR1 reads SQVTM; CDR2 reads ANQGSEA. The DNA for the CDR3 is TGCAGCGGACGGAGGTGGAACAATGAGCAGTTCTAC. It codes for CSGRRWNNEQFY.

This clonotype has only one observation. This CDR3 fails to terminate in the conserved phenylalanine or tryptophan, so it likely reflects a read error. The genes are TRBV28 and TRBJ1-5; a weak D match, TRBD1 (5 bases). Germline CDR1 reads MDHEN; CDR2 reads SYDVKM. This CDR3 region has 15 residues. The chain's CDR3 is CVSSLPRGTNQPQHS. DNA of the CDR3: TGTGTCAGCAGTTTGCCTCGGGGGACTAATCAGCCCCAGCATTCT.

In regard to this clonotype: This may be a read error, as it is one base from a much larger clone. The rearrangement joins TRBV20-1 to TRBJ1-4; no definite D call. This CDR3 has 13 residues. Germline CDR1 is DFQATT and CDR2 is SNEGSKA (reference sequence). V lost 3 bases and J 2 bases, leaving 7 bases between the germline ends. The CDR3 sequence is CSASENTNEKLFF. The CDR3 DNA sequence: TGCAGTGCTAGTGAAAACACTAATGAAAAACTGTTTTTT.

A word on this clonotype: The junction differs from germline at one of its ends, possibly a read error. This chain uses TRBV11-2 with TRBJ2-3; D possibly uses TRBD1 or TRBD2 (5 bases each). There are 15 residues in the CDR3. Germline V lookup: CDR1 SGHAT, CDR2 FQNNGV. The CDR3 DNA reads TGTGACAGCAGCCTAATGAGCTCTAGCACAGGTACGCAGTATTTT. Translating gives CDSSLMSSSTGTQYF.

This clonotype was observed a few times. This clone may be a read error of a much larger clone one base away. The V gene is TRBV6-5, the J gene TRBJ2-3; D might be TRBD2 (6 bases). Trimming stripped 7 bases from V and 6 bases from J, with 29 bases between. Germline V gene lookup returns CDR1 MNHEY and CDR2 SVGAGI. This CDR3 spans 18 amino acids. DNA for the CDR3: TGTGCCAGCAACCGAAGCCCTGGGTCGGGACTGGGTATGGATACGCAGTATTTT. Its protein product is CASNRSPGSGLGMDTQYF.